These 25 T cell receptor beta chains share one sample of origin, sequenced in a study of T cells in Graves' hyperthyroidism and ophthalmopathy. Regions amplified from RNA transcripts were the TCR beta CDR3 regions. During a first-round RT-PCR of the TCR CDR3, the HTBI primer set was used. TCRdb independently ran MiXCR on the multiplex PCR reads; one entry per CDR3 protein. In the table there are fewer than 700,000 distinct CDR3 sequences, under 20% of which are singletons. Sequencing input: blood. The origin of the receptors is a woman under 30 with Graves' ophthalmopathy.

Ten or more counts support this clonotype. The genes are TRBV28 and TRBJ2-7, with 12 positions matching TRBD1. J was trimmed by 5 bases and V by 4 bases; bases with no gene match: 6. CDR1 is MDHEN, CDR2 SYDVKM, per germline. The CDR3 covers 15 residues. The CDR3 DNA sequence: TGTGCCAGCAGTTCTACCGGGACAGGGGGCGACGAGCAGTACTTC. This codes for CASSSTGTGGDEQYF.

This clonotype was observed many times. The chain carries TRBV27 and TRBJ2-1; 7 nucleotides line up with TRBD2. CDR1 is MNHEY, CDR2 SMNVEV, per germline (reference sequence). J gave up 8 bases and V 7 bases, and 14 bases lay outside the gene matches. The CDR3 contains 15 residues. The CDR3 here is CASTLRGRAGYEQFF. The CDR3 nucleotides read TGTGCCAGCACCCTGAGAGGGAGGGCCGGTTATGAGCAGTTCTTC.

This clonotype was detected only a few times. CDR3 protein: CSAVPGHQETQYF. CDR3 DNA: TGCAGTGCTGTTCCGGGACACCAAGAGACCCAGTACTTC. The rearrangement links TRBV20-1 to TRBJ2-5, with D possibly being TRBD1 or TRBD2 (5 bases each). Germline V gives CDR1 DFQATT, CDR2 SNEGSKA (reference sequence). The length of the CDR3 is 13 residues. V was pared by 5 bases and J by 0 bases, with 10 bases between.

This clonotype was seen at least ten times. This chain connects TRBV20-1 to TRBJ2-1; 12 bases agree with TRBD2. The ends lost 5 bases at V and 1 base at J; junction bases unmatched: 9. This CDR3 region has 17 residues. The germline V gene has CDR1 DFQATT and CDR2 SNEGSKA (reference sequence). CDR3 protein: CSAYLGLAGWSYNEQFF. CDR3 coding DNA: TGCAGTGCTTACCTCGGACTAGCGGGATGGTCCTACAATGAGCAGTTCTTC.

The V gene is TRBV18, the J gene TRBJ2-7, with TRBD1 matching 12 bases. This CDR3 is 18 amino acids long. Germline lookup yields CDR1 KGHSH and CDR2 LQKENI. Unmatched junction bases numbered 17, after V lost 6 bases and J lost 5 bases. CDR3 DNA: TGTGCCAGCTCTGCCTGGGACAGGGGGCGAACGGTACCCCACGAGCAGTACTTC. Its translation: CASSAWDRGRTVPHEQYF.

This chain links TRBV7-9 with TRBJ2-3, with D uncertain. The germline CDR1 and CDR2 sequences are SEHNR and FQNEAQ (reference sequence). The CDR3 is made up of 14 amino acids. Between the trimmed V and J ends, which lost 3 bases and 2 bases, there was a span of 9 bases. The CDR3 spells CASSFGRSTDTQYF. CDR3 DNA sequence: TGTGCCAGCAGCTTCGGGCGGTCCACAGATACGCAGTATTTT.

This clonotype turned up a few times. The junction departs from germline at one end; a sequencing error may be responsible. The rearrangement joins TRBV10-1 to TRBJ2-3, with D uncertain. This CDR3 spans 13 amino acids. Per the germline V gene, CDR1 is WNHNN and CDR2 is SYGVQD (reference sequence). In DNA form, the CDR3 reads TGCGCCAGCAGTGAGTCTCTAACAGTTACGCAGTATTTT. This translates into CASSESLTVTQYF.

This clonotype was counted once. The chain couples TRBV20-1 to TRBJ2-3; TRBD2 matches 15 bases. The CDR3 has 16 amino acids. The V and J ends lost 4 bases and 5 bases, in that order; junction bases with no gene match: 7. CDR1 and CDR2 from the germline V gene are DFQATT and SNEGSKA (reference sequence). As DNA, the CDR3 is TGCAGTGCTACCCGGACTAGCGGGAGGGCCATAGATACGCAGTATTTT. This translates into CSATRTSGRAIDTQYF.

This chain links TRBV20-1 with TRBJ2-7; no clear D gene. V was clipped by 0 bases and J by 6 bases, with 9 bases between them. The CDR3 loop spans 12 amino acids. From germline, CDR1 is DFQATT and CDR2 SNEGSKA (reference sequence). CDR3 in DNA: TGCAGTGCTAGAGAAGTACCGCCCGAGCAGTACTTC. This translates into CSAREVPPEQYF.

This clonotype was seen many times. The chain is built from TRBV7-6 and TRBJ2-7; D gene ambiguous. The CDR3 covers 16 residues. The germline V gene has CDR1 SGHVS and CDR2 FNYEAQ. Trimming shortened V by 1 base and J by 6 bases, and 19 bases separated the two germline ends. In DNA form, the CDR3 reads TGTGCCAGCAGCTTAGAGGACCCAGGTCAAAGTGGCGAGCAGTACTTC. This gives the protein CASSLEDPGQSGEQYF.

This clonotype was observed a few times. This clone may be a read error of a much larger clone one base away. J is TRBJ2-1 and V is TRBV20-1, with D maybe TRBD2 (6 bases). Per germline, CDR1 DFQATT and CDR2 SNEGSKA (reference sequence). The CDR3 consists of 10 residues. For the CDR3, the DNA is TGCAGTGCTAGCGGGGGTGAGCAGCTCTTC. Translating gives CSASGGEQLF.

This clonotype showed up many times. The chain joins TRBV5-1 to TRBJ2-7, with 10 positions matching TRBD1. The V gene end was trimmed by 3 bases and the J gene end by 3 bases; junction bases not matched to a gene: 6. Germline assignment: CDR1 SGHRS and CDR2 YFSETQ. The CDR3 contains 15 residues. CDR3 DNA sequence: TGCGCCAGCAGCTCGGGACAGGGGCTAGTCTACGAGCAGTACTTC. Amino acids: CASSSGQGLVYEQYF.

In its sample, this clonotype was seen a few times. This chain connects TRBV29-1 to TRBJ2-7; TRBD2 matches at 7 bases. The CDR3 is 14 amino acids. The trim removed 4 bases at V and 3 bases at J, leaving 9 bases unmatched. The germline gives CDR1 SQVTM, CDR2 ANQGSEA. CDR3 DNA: TGCAGCGTTGTGGAGGATTGGGAGGGCTACGAGCAGTACTTC. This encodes CSVVEDWEGYEQYF.

CDR3 coding DNA: TGTGCCAGCAGCTTAAGAGCGGGGGGTTCCGATGCGCAGTATTTT. This translates into CASSLRAGGSDAQYF. The chain links TRBV7-2 to TRBJ2-3; 9 bases align to TRBD2. From germline, CDR1 is SGHTA and CDR2 FQGNSA. The CDR3 spans 15 residues. The V gene end was trimmed by 2 bases and the J gene end by 10 bases; junction bases not matched to a gene: 10.

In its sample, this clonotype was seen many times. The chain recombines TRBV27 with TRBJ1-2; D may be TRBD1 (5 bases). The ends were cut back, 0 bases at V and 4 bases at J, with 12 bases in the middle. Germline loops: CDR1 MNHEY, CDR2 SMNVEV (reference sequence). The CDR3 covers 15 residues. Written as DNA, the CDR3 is TGTGCCAGCAGTTTATCGGTGGGAGGGGCCTATGGCTACACCTTC. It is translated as CASSLSVGGAYGYTF.

The chain's CDR3 is CASSPKGGLYGYTF. CDR3 bases: TGCGCCAGCAGCCCAAAAGGTGGACTCTATGGCTACACCTTC. The chain is built from TRBV4-1 and TRBJ1-2, with D uncertain. Germline assignment: CDR1 MGHRA and CDR2 YSYEKL. V dropped 4 bases and J dropped 4 bases, with 13 bases sitting between them. The CDR3 contains 14 residues.

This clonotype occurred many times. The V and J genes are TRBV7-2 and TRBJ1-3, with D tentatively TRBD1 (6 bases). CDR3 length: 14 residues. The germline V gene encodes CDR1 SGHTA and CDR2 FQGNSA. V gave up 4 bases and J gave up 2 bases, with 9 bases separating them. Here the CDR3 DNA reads TGTGCCAGCAGCTCAACAGGGACTGGAAACACCATATATTTT. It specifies CASSSTGTGNTIYF.

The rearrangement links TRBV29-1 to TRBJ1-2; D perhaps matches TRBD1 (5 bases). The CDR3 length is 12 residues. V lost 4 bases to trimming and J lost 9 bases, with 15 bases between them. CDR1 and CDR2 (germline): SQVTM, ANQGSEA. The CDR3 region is CSVGGGLSSYTF. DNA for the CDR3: TGCAGCGTTGGGGGGGGATTGAGTAGCTACACCTTC.

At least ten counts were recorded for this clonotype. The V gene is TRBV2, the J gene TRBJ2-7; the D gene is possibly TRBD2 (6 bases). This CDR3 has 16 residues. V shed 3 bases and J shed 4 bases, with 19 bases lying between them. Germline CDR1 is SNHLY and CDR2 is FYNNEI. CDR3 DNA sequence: TGTGCCAGCAGTGAGGCCGCTGGAGGGAACGGGTACGAGCAGTACTTC. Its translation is CASSEAAGGNGYEQYF. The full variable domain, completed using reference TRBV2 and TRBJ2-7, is EPEVTQTPSHQVTQMGQEVILRCVPISNHLYFYWYRQILGQKVEFLVSFYNNEISEKSEIFDDQFSVERPDGSNFTLKIRSTKLEDSAMYFCASSEAAGGNGYEQYFGPGTRLTVT.

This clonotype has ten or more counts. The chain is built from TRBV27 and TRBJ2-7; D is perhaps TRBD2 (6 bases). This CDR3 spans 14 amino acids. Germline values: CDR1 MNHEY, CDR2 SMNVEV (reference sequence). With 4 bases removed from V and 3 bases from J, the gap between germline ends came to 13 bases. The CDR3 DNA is TGTGCCAGCAGTTGGGGACGGGGGAGCTACGAGCAGTACTTC. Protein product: CASSWGRGSYEQYF.

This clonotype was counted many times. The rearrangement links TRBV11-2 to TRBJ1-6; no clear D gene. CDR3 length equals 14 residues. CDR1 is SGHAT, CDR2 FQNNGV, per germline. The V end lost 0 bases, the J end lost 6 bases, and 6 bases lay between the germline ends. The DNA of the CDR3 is TGTGCCAGCAGCTTAGATAGGACTAATTCACCCCTCCACTTT. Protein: CASSLDRTNSPLHF.

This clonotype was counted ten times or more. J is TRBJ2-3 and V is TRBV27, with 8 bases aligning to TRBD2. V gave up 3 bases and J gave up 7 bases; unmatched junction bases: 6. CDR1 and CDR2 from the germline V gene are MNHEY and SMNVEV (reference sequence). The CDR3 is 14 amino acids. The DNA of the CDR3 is TGTGCCAGCAGTTTCTTAGCGGGGTGGTATACGCAGTATTTT. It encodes CASSFLAGWYTQYF.

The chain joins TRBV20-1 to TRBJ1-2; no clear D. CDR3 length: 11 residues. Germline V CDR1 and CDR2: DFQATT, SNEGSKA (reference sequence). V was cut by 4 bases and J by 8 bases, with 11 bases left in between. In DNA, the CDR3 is TGCAGTGCTAAATCCTTTATCGGCTACACCTTC. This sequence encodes CSAKSFIGYTF.

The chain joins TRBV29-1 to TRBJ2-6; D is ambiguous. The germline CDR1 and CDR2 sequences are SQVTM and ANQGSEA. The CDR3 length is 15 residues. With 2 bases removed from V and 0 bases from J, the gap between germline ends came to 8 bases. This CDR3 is CSVEMRTSGANVLTF. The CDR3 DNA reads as TGCAGCGTTGAAATGAGAACCTCTGGGGCCAACGTCCTGACTTTC.

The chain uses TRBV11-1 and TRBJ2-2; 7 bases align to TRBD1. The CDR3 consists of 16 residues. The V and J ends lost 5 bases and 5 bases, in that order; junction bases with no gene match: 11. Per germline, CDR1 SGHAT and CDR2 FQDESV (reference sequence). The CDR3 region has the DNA TGTGCCAGCAGCCCTAGGGTGACAGGGAAAACCGGGGAGCTGTTTTTT. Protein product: CASSPRVTGKTGELFF.